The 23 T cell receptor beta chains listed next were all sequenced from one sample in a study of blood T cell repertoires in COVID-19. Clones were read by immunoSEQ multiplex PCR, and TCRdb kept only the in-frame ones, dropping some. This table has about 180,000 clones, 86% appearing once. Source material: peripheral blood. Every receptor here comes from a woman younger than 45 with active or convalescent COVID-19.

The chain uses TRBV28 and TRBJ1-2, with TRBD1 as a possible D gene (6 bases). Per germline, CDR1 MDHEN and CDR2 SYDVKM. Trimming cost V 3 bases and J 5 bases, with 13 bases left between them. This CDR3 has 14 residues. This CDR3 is CASSLGGAWYGYTF. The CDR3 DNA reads TGTGCCAGCAGTTTGGGGGGGGCGTGGTATGGCTACACCTTC.

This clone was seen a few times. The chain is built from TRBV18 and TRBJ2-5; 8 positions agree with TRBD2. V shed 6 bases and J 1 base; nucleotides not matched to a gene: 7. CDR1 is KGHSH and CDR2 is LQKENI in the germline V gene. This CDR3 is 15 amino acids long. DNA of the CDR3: TGTGCCAGCTCCCGCAGCGGGAGCTCCCAAGAGACCCAGTACTTC. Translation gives CASSRSGSSQETQYF.

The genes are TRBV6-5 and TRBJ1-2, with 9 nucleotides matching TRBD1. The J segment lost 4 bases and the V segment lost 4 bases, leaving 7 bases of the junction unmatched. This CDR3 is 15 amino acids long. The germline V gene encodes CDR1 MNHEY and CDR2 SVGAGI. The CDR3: CASSSLQGALYGYTF. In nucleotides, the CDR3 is TGTGCCAGCAGTTCCTTACAGGGGGCCCTCTATGGCTACACCTTC.

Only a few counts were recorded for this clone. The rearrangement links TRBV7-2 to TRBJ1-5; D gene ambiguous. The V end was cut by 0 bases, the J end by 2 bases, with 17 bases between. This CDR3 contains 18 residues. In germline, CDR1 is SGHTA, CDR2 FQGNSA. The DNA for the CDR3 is TGTGCCAGCAGCTTAGCATCGTCAGGCCTCGGGGGCAATCAGCCCCAGCATTTT. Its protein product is CASSLASSGLGGNQPQHF.

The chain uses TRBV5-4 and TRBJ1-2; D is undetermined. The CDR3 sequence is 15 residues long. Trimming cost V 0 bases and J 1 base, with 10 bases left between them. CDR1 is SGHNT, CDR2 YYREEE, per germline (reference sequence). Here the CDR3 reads CASSLDIVVNYGYTF. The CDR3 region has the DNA TGTGCCAGCAGCTTGGATATAGTCGTTAACTATGGCTACACCTTC.

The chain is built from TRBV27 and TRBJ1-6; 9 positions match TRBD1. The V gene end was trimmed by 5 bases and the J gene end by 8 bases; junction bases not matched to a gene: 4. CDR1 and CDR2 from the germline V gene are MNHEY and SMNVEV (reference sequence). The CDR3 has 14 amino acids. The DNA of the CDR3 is TGTGCCAGCAGTCCGGACAGGGGTGATTCACCCCTCCACTTT. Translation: CASSPDRGDSPLHF.

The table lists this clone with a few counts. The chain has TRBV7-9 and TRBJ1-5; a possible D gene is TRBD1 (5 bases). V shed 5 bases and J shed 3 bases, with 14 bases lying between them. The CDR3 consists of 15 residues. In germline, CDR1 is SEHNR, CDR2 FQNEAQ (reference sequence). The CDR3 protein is CASSPGHTTNQPQHF. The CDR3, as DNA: TGTGCCAGCAGCCCCGGACATACCACCAATCAGCCCCAGCATTTT. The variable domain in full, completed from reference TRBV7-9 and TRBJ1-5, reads DTGVSQNPRHKITKRGQNVTFRCDPISEHNRLYWYRQTLGQGPEFLTYFQNEAQLEKSRLLSDRFSAERPKGSFSTLEIQRTEQGDSAMYLCASSPGHTTNQPQHFGDGTRLSIL.

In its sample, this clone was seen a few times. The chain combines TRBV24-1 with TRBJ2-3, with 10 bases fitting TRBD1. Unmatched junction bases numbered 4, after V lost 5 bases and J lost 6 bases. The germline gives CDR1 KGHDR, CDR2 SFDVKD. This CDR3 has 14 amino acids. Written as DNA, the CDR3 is TGTGCCACCAGTGGACAGGGGGCTTCGGATACGCAGTATTTT. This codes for CATSGQGASDTQYF.

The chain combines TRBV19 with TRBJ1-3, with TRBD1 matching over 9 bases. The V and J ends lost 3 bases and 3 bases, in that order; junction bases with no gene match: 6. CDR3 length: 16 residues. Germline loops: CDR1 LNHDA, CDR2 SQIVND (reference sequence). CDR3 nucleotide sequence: TGTGCCAGTAGTATGTATGGGACAGGGAGTGGAAACACCATATATTTT. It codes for CASSMYGTGSGNTIYF.

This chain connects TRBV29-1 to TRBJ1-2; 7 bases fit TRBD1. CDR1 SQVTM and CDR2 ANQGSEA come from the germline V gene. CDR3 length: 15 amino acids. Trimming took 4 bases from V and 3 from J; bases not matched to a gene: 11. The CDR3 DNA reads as TGCAGCGTTGGCCGTTTAGGGGGCATTGACTATGGCTACACCTTC. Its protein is CSVGRLGGIDYGYTF.

The CDR3 sequence is CASSLAQGSYTF. The CDR3, as DNA: TGTGCCAGCAGTTTAGCCCAGGGTAGCTACACCTTC. The chain employs TRBV12-3 or TRBV12-4 and TRBJ1-2, with D perhaps matching TRBD1 (5 bases). Trimming removed 0 bases from V and 9 bases from J, with 8 bases in between. The CDR3 length is 12 residues.

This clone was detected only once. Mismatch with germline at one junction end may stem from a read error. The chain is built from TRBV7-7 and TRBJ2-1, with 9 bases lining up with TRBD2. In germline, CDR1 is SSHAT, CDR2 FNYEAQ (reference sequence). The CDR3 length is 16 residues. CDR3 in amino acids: CASSLVAGVSYNEQFF. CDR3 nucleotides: TGTGCTAGCAGCTTAGTAGCGGGGGTCTCCTACAATGAGCAGTTCTTC.

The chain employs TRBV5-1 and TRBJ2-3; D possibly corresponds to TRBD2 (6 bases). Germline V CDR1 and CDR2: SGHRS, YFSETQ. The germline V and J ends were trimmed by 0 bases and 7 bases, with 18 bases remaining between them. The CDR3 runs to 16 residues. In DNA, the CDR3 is TGCGCCAGCAGCTTGGAGTTGGGGAGAGGCGGGAATACGCAGTATTTT. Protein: CASSLELGRGGNTQYF.

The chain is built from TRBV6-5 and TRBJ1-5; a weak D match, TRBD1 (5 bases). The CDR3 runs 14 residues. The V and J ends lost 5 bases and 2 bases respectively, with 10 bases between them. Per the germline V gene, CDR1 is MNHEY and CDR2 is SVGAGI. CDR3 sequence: CASSPGYGNQPQHF. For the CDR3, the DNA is TGTGCCAGCAGTCCAGGGTATGGCAATCAGCCCCAGCATTTT.

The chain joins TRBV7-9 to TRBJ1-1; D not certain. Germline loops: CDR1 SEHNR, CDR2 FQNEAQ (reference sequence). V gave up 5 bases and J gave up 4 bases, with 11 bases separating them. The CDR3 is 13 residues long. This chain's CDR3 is CASSPPAGTEAFF. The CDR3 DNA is TGTGCCAGCAGCCCCCCGGCGGGCACTGAAGCTTTCTTT.

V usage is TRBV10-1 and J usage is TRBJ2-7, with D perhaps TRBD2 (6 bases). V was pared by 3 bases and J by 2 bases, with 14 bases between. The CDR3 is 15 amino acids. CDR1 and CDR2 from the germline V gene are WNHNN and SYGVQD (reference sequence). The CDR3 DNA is TGCGCCAGCAGTGACGCCCGGGACTTAACCTACGAGCAGTACTTC. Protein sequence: CASSDARDLTYEQYF.

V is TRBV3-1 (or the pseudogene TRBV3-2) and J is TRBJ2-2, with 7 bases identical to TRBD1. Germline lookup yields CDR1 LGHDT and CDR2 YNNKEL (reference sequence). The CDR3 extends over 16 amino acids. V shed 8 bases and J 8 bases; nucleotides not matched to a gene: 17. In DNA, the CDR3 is TGTGCCAGCTCTCGGGGACAGATCGATGTTGGGGGGGAGCTGTTTTTT. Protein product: CASSRGQIDVGGELFF.

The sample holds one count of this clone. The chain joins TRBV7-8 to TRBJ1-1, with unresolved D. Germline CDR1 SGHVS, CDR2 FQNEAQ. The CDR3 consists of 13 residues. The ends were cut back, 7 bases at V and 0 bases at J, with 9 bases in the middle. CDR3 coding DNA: TGTGCCAGCAACCGCGGGATGAACACTGAAGCTTTCTTT. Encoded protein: CASNRGMNTEAFF.

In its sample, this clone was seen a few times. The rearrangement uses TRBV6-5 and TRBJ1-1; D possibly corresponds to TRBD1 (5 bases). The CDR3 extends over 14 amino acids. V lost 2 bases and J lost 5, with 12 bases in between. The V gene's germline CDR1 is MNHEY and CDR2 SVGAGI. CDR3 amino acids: CASSYVQGGTEAFF. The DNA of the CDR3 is TGTGCCAGCAGTTACGTGCAGGGAGGGACTGAAGCTTTCTTT.

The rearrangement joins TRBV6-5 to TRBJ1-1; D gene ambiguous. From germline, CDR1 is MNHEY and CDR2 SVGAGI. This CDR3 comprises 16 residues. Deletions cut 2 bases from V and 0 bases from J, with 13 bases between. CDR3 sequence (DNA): TGTGCCAGCAGTTACGCGGATCTCAGCATGAACACTGAAGCTTTCTTT. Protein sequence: CASSYADLSMNTEAFF.

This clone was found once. CDR3 in DNA: TGTGCCAGCAGTGAACCGGGACAAGCCGAGCAGTACTTC. It yields the protein CASSEPGQAEQYF. The chain recombines TRBV25-1 with TRBJ2-7; a weak D match, TRBD1 (6 bases). The CDR3 has 13 amino acids. The germline CDR1 and CDR2 sequences are MGHDK and SYGVNS. Trimming pared 2 bases from V and 6 bases from J, leaving 11 bases between.

The CDR3 sequence: CASSEREGWTEAFF. The CDR3 region has the DNA TGTGCCAGCAGTGAAAGGGAGGGATGGACTGAAGCTTTCTTT. The chain links TRBV2 to TRBJ1-1; D is uncertain. V shed 2 bases and J shed 5 bases, with 12 bases lying between them. Germline loops: CDR1 SNHLY, CDR2 FYNNEI. The CDR3 has 14 amino acids.

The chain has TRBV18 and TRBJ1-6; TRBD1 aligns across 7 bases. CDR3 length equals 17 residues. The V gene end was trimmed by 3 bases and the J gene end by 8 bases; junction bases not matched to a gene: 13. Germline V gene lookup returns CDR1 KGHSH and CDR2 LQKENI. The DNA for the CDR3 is TGTGCCAGCTCACCGCAGACCGCAGGGGGGTCGGATTCACCCCTCCACTTT. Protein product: CASSPQTAGGSDSPLHF.